The 22 T cell receptor beta chains below all came from one sample that was sequenced in a study of CD8 T cells in Susac syndrome. With random hexamers, reverse transcription was performed on about 0.5 to 1 ug of RNA. One entry per CDR3 protein results from TCRdb running MiXCR on the immunoSEQ multiplex PCR reads. The sample lists about 210,000 distinct CDR3 sequences, 95% occurring once. Sequencing was done on a sample of CD4+ T cells from PBMCs. These receptors were collected from a human donor with multiple sclerosis.

This chain uses TRBV20-1 with TRBJ2-3, with D hard to call. This CDR3 has 12 amino acids. V lost 3 bases and J lost 5, with 9 bases in between. Germline V gives CDR1 DFQATT, CDR2 SNEGSKA (reference sequence). The chain's CDR3 is CSASGLGDTQYF. In DNA form, the CDR3 reads TGCAGTGCTAGTGGCCTGGGAGATACGCAGTATTTT.

The chain carries TRBV29-1 and TRBJ2-7; possible D gene TRBD2, 6 bases. The V gene's germline CDR1 is SQVTM and CDR2 ANQGSEA. V lost 4 bases to trimming and J lost 5 bases, with 15 bases between them. The CDR3 totals 13 residues. CDR3 protein: CSVGTPWEDEQYF. The CDR3 DNA reads as TGCAGCGTTGGGACTCCCTGGGAGGACGAGCAGTACTTC.

The DNA for the CDR3 is TGCAGTGCAACGAAGGGACAGGTCGGAGAGACCCAGTACTTC. As protein: CSATKGQVGETQYF. The chain combines TRBV20-1 with TRBJ2-5, with 8 bases identical to TRBD1. The ends lost 6 bases at V and 4 bases at J; junction bases unmatched: 10. The CDR3 sequence is 14 residues long. Germline V gene sequence: CDR1 DFQATT, CDR2 SNEGSKA (reference sequence).

This chain uses TRBV20-1 with TRBJ2-1; D gene uncertain. The CDR3 loop spans 14 amino acids. V lost 3 bases, J lost 0 bases, and 9 bases lay in between. Germline values: CDR1 DFQATT, CDR2 SNEGSKA (reference sequence). The CDR3, as DNA: TGCAGTGCTAGGTATTCTGGCTCCTACAATGAGCAGTTCTTC. Translating it yields CSARYSGSYNEQFF.

This chain uses TRBV20-1 with TRBJ2-5; no clear D. This CDR3 is built from 14 residues. Germline CDR1 DFQATT, CDR2 SNEGSKA (reference sequence). Trimming took off 6 bases at V and 1 base at J, with 15 bases between the two ends. In nucleotides, the CDR3 is TGCAGTGCAATGACACCGCCCCTCCAAGAGACCCAGTACTTC. The encoded protein is CSAMTPPLQETQYF.

The chain employs TRBV6-6 and TRBJ2-7, with 7 bases identical to TRBD2. CDR3 length: 14 residues. Trimming took 3 bases from V and 2 from J; bases not matched to a gene: 4. Germline loops: CDR1 MNHNY, CDR2 SVGAGI (reference sequence). The CDR3 loop reads CASSYTGGTYEQYF. DNA for the CDR3: TGTGCCAGCAGTTATACGGGAGGTACCTACGAGCAGTACTTC.

The V and J genes are TRBV4-1 and TRBJ1-2, with 8 nucleotides matching TRBD1. Germline trimming cut 0 bases from V and 4 bases from J; bases unmatched to any gene: 7. Germline V gene data show CDR1 as MGHRA and CDR2 as YSYEKL. This CDR3 has 16 residues. DNA for the CDR3: TGCGCCAGCAGCCAAGATTGGGCAGGGGGCGTCTATGGCTACACCTTC. It translates to CASSQDWAGGVYGYTF.

The chain recombines TRBV6-6 with TRBJ2-1; tentatively, D is TRBD2 (6 bases). Germline V gene sequence: CDR1 MNHNY, CDR2 SVGAGI (reference sequence). V dropped 8 bases and J dropped 2 bases, with 10 bases sitting between them. The CDR3 has 13 amino acids. The CDR3 sequence is CASRGITYNEQFF. CDR3 nucleotide sequence: TGTGCCAGCCGCGGGATCACCTACAATGAGCAGTTCTTC.

The genes are TRBV2 and TRBJ2-3; 8 nucleotides agree with TRBD1. The V gene end was trimmed by 7 bases and the J gene end by 6 bases; junction bases not matched to a gene: 6. The CDR3 loop spans 13 amino acids. The V gene's germline CDR1 is SNHLY and CDR2 FYNNEI. The CDR3 loop is CASNGQGPDTQYF. In DNA form, the CDR3 reads TGTGCCAGCAACGGACAGGGTCCTGATACGCAGTATTTT.

The J gene is TRBJ1-3, the V gene TRBV30, with D unresolved. CDR1 is GTSNPN, CDR2 SVGIG, per germline (reference sequence). The ends were cut back, 2 bases at V and 0 bases at J, with 5 bases in the middle. CDR3 length: 13 amino acids. Here the CDR3 DNA reads TGTGCCTGGAGTAAGAGCTCTGGAAACACCATATATTTT. Translated, it gives CAWSKSSGNTIYF.

The chain recombines TRBV27 with TRBJ2-1, with D possibly TRBD2 on 5 matching bases. The CDR3 runs to 17 residues. V lost 5 bases to trimming and J lost 0 bases, with 17 bases between them. Per the germline V gene, CDR1 is MNHEY and CDR2 is SMNVEV (reference sequence). CDR3 sequence: CASSPRRGRSSYNEQFF. The CDR3 DNA is TGTGCCAGCAGTCCCCGACGCGGGCGGAGCTCCTACAATGAGCAGTTCTTC.

This clonotype has only one observation. J is TRBJ2-3 and V is TRBV18; the D is unclear. CDR3 length: 12 amino acids. CDR1 and CDR2 from the germline V gene are KGHSH and LQKENI. The V and J ends lost 3 bases and 6 bases respectively, with 7 bases between them. CDR3: CASSPKGDTQYF. As DNA, the CDR3 is TGTGCCAGCTCACCCAAAGGTGATACGCAGTATTTT.

The chain joins TRBV2 to TRBJ2-3; 7 bases align to TRBD1. Germline V lookup: CDR1 SNHLY, CDR2 FYNNEI. The V gene end was trimmed by 4 bases and the J gene end by 13 bases; junction bases not matched to a gene: 5. The CDR3 loop spans 11 amino acids. Written as DNA, the CDR3 is TGTGCCAGCAGTGCTCGGACAGGAAAGTATTTT. Translating gives CASSARTGKYF.

The J gene is TRBJ2-5, the V gene TRBV20-1, with 13 bases lining up with TRBD2. This CDR3 contains 16 residues. The germline V gene encodes CDR1 DFQATT and CDR2 SNEGSKA (reference sequence). The ends lost 6 bases at V and 5 bases at J; junction bases unmatched: 12. The DNA of the CDR3 is TGCAGTGCCCCGCGGATACCGGGACTAGCGGGGGAGACCCAGTACTTC. Translating gives CSAPRIPGLAGETQYF.

The gene calls are TRBV20-1 and TRBJ2-4, with a weak D call TRBD2 (6 bases). Germline V gives CDR1 DFQATT, CDR2 SNEGSKA (reference sequence). CDR3 length: 13 residues. Deletions cut 1 base from V and 7 bases from J, with 11 bases between. The CDR3 DNA reads as TGCAGTGCTAGAGGACTAGTTTCGAACATTCAGTACTTC. Its protein is CSARGLVSNIQYF.

The chain uses TRBV20-1 and TRBJ2-3, with 9 positions matching TRBD2. The junction had 6 bases not matched to a gene; V was cut back by 3 bases and J by 2 bases. Germline V lookup: CDR1 DFQATT, CDR2 SNEGSKA (reference sequence). CDR3 length: 15 residues. The CDR3 loop is CSASELAGSTDTQYF. The CDR3 coding sequence is TGCAGTGCTAGTGAGCTAGCGGGATCCACAGATACGCAGTATTTT.

The V call is TRBV9, the J call TRBJ2-1; 8 bases match TRBD2. V lost 0 bases, J lost 8 bases, and 4 bases stayed unmatched. Germline V gene sequence: CDR1 SGDLS, CDR2 YYNGEE. The CDR3 is 14 residues long. CDR3 protein: CASSVGVREDEQFF. DNA of the CDR3: TGTGCCAGCAGCGTAGGGGTGCGGGAGGATGAGCAGTTCTTC.

The V call is TRBV28, the J call TRBJ2-7, with 11 bases that match TRBD2. V shed 7 bases, J shed 3 bases, and the junction held 5 bases outside the gene matches. Looked up from germline, CDR1 is MDHEN and CDR2 is SYDVKM. CDR3 size: 14 residues. The CDR3 DNA reads TGTGCCAGCACCTTAGCGGGAGGGTTCTACGAGCAGTACTTC. Protein product: CASTLAGGFYEQYF.

This chain joins TRBV3-1 and TRBJ2-7; D not resolved. The CDR3 loop spans 13 amino acids. Trimming left V 3 bases short and J 6 bases short, with 12 bases between. CDR1 is LGHDT and CDR2 is YNNKEL in the germline V gene (reference sequence). The CDR3 sequence is CASSQGRAGEQYF. The CDR3 DNA follows: TGTGCCAGCAGCCAGGGCAGAGCCGGCGAGCAGTACTTC.

CDR3 region: CASSPRDRGLLPEQYF. The CDR3 DNA sequence: TGTGCCAGCTCACCCCGGGACAGGGGCTTACTTCCCGAGCAGTACTTC. The genes are TRBV18 and TRBJ2-7, with 10 bases identical to TRBD1. The CDR3 loop spans 16 amino acids. CDR1 is KGHSH and CDR2 is LQKENI in the germline V gene. V dropped 3 bases and J dropped 6; count of bases not matched to a gene: 11.

J is TRBJ1-4 and V is TRBV5-4; D remains unclear. Between the trimmed V and J ends, which lost 4 bases and 7 bases, there was a span of 14 bases. The CDR3 contains 14 residues. Germline loops: CDR1 SGHNT, CDR2 YYREEE (reference sequence). The CDR3 loop is CASSPDQKREKLFF. The DNA for the CDR3 is TGTGCCAGCAGCCCGGACCAAAAGCGTGAAAAACTGTTTTTT.

The gene calls are TRBV5-6 and TRBJ2-5; 8 bases are a match to TRBD2. CDR3 length: 15 amino acids. V trimming: 0 bases; J trimming: 5 bases; junction bases outside the gene matches: 6. Per germline, CDR1 SGHDT and CDR2 YYEEEE. Here the CDR3 DNA reads TGTGCCAGCAGCTTGGTCGGGAGGGGTTCCGAGACCCAGTACTTC. This codes for CASSLVGRGSETQYF.